The 26 T cell receptor beta chains reported below all come from one sample, sequenced in a study of blood T cell repertoires in COVID-19. The data were produced by immunoSEQ multiplex PCR, yet TCRdb's version contains in-frame clones alone and is incomplete. Found here are 50,000 or so clones, 70% to 90% of them singletons; the top ten hold 13% to 15%. What was sequenced was peripheral blood. These receptors originate from a man aged 65 to 79 with acute or convalescent COVID-19.

This clone came up once. The chain employs TRBV4-3 and TRBJ2-5, with D unresolved. V lost 0 bases and J lost 2, with 10 bases in between. The germline V gene has CDR1 LGHNA and CDR2 YSLEER. This CDR3 is built from 15 residues. CDR3 in DNA: TGCGCCAGCAGCCAAGATGGTGGCAGACAAGAGACCCAGTACTTC. Translating it yields CASSQDGGRQETQYF.

V gene TRBV11-2 combines with J gene TRBJ1-2, with D uncertain. The germline gives CDR1 SGHAT, CDR2 FQNNGV. CDR3 length: 15 residues. Deletions cut 0 bases from V and 6 bases from J, with 14 bases between. Here the CDR3 reads CASSLDRRPADGYTF. As DNA, the CDR3 is TGTGCCAGCAGCTTAGATCGGAGGCCAGCGGATGGCTACACCTTC.

As for this clone: This specimen includes other DNA sequences encoding the same CDR3. The chain recombines TRBV27 with TRBJ1-6, with 7 bases identical to TRBD1. CDR1 and CDR2 from the germline V gene are MNHEY and SMNVEV (reference sequence). The CDR3 has 14 amino acids. V was clipped by 2 bases and J by 7 bases; unmatched bases: 2. In DNA, the CDR3 is TGTGCCAGCAGTTTAACAGGGGTAAATTCACCCCTCCACTTT. Its protein product is CASSLTGVNSPLHF.

CDR3 sequence reads: CASSMGQGVYETQYF. The CDR3 coding sequence is TGTGCCAGTAGTATGGGACAGGGGGTATACGAGACCCAGTACTTC. This rearrangement joins TRBV19 to TRBJ2-5; the match to TRBD1 covers 11 bases. V shed 3 bases, J shed 5 bases, and the junction held 5 bases outside the gene matches. From germline, CDR1 is LNHDA and CDR2 SQIVND (reference sequence). The CDR3 is 15 amino acids.

The J gene is TRBJ2-2, the V gene TRBV12-2; TRBD2 is the table's D call, not checked against the DNA. TRBV12-2 is given as a pseudogene. This CDR3 has 16 residues. The CDR3 spells CASRLAAREGPGELFF. DNA of the CDR3: TGTGCAAGTCGCTTAGCGGCCCGGGAGGGCCCCGGGGAGCTGTTTTTT.

The CDR3 loop is CASSYSTSGVNEQFF. Written as DNA, the CDR3 is TGTGCCAGCAGTTACTCGACTAGCGGGGTAAATGAGCAGTTCTTC. V usage is TRBV6-6 and J usage is TRBJ2-1; 11 nucleotides match TRBD2. Germline CDR1 is MNHNY and CDR2 is SVGAGI (reference sequence). CDR3 length: 15 amino acids. V shed 0 bases, J shed 7 bases, and the junction held 2 bases outside the gene matches.

The chain has TRBV5-4 and TRBJ2-3; 8 positions match TRBD1. There are 16 residues in the CDR3. CDR1 and CDR2 from the germline V gene are SGHNT and YYREEE (reference sequence). Trimming cost V 3 bases and J 0 bases; bases outside gene matches: 6. CDR3 region: CASSSKRTGSTDTQYF. CDR3 coding DNA: TGTGCCAGCAGCTCGAAAAGGACAGGGAGCACAGATACGCAGTATTTT.

The V call is TRBV7-9, the J call TRBJ2-5; no firm D call. The CDR3 loop spans 13 amino acids. The germline V gene encodes CDR1 SEHNR and CDR2 FQNEAQ (reference sequence). V gave up 5 bases and J gave up 5 bases, with 12 bases separating them. Here the CDR3 DNA reads TGTGCCAGCAGCCCCAGAGCGTTGGAGACCCAGTACTTC. It is translated as CASSPRALETQYF.

The chain has TRBV5-4 and TRBJ1-4; 8 bases map to TRBD1. With 3 bases clipped from V and 7 bases from J, the junction kept 5 bases outside the gene matches. The CDR3 is made up of 14 amino acids. Germline-derived CDR1 and CDR2 are SGHNT and YYREEE (reference sequence). The CDR3 DNA reads TGTGCCAGCAGCTCAACAGGGGGGGGTGAAAAACTGTTTTTT. This encodes CASSSTGGGEKLFF. The whole variable domain, remainder taken from reference TRBV5-4 and TRBJ1-4, is ETGVTQSPTHLIKTRGQQVTLRCSSQSGHNTVSWYQQALGQGPQFIFQYYREEENGRGNFPPRFSGLQFPNYSSELNVNALELDDSALYLCASSSTGGGEKLFFGSGTQLSVL.

J is TRBJ2-5 and V is TRBV5-1, with D hard to call. In germline, CDR1 is SGHRS, CDR2 YFSETQ. CDR3 size: 16 residues. V was clipped by 3 bases and J by 7 bases, with 22 bases between them. The DNA of the CDR3 is TGCGCCAGCAGCTCCTTCAGACCAGGTGATGTGGGGACCCAGTACTTC. Encoded protein: CASSSFRPGDVGTQYF.

The chain employs TRBV7-3 and TRBJ2-1; 7 positions match TRBD1. The length of the CDR3 is 14 residues. CDR1 and CDR2 (germline): SGHTA, FQGTGA. After removal of 1 base from V and 4 bases from J, the junction contained 1 base not matched to a gene. The CDR3 DNA reads TGTGCCAGCAGCTTAAAGGGACAGTACAATGAGCAGTTCTTC. Translated: CASSLKGQYNEQFF.

The chain recombines TRBV24-1 with TRBJ2-7; possible D gene TRBD1, 6 bases. CDR1 is KGHDR, CDR2 SFDVKD, per germline. This CDR3 comprises 15 residues. V was cut by 6 bases and J by 0 bases, with 14 bases left in between. The CDR3, as DNA: TGTGCCACCAGTTCACCTACAGGGAGCTCCTACGAGCAGTACTTC. Translated, it gives CATSSPTGSSYEQYF.

To note about this clone: One junction end does not reproduce the germline sequence, and a read error may be involved. The gene calls are TRBV29-1 and TRBJ1-2, with 8 bases identical to TRBD1. The CDR3 runs to 14 residues. Germline-derived CDR1 and CDR2 are SQVTM and ANQGSEA. This CDR3 is CSAERTGLSYGYTF. The CDR3 region has the DNA TGCAGCGCTGAAAGGACAGGGCTCAGCTATGGCTACACCTTC.

This clone was seen only once. The V call is TRBV7-8, the J call TRBJ2-1, with 12 bases aligning to TRBD2. The CDR3 length is 14 residues. The germline V gene has CDR1 SGHVS and CDR2 FQNEAQ. Trimming took 1 base from V and 12 from J; bases not matched to a gene: 4. The CDR3 bases are TGTGCCAGCAGCTTAGTAACGACTAGCGGGGGGCAGTTCTTC. This sequence encodes CASSLVTTSGGQFF.

The J gene is TRBJ1-1, the V gene TRBV7-2; perhaps TRBD1 as D (5 bases). The CDR3 contains 13 residues. The germline CDR1 and CDR2 sequences are SGHTA and FQGNSA. V was cut by 6 bases and J by 5 bases, with 13 bases left in between. The CDR3 region is CASRSDTRTEAFF. CDR3 nucleotides: TGTGCCAGCAGGTCGGACACGCGAACTGAAGCTTTCTTT.

The rearrangement uses TRBV28 and TRBJ2-1; 7 nucleotides agree with TRBD1. The V gene's germline CDR1 is MDHEN and CDR2 SYDVKM. Unmatched junction bases numbered 10, after V lost 7 bases and J lost 1 base. The CDR3 runs to 16 residues. The CDR3 region has the DNA TGTGCCAGCACCGCCGAGGGGGCGGTTTCCTACAATGAGCAGTTCTTC. It translates to CASTAEGAVSYNEQFF.

The table lists this clone with a count of one. J is TRBJ2-1 and V is TRBV5-1; no reliable D call. The V gene's germline CDR1 is SGHRS and CDR2 YFSETQ. This CDR3 spans 14 amino acids. The V end was cut by 2 bases, the J end by 10 bases, with 16 bases between. The CDR3 DNA follows: TGCGCCAGCAGCTTTAAATTGGAGTTCAACGAGCAGTTCTTC. This gives the protein CASSFKLEFNEQFF.

The chain combines TRBV6-5 with TRBJ2-5; the D gene is possibly TRBD2 (5 bases). Trimming pared 5 bases from V and 5 bases from J, leaving 9 bases between. Germline lookup yields CDR1 MNHEY and CDR2 SVGAGI. The CDR3 sequence is 12 residues long. The CDR3 is CASSPQRETQYF. Here the CDR3 DNA reads TGTGCCAGCAGTCCCCAGCGGGAGACCCAGTACTTC.

In its sample, this clone was seen a few times. V is TRBV6-2 or TRBV6-3 and J is TRBJ2-3, with a tentative D call TRBD2 (6 bases). V lost 0 bases to trimming and J lost 0 bases, with 13 bases between them. Germline-derived CDR1 and CDR2 are MNHEY and SVGEGT. The CDR3 is 17 residues long. The CDR3 sequence is CASSYSELASSTDTQYF. CDR3 DNA: TGTGCCAGCAGTTACTCGGAACTAGCATCTAGCACAGATACGCAGTATTTT.

The rearrangement uses TRBV5-1 and TRBJ1-5; D is undetermined. Trimming left V 4 bases short and J 4 bases short, with 9 bases between. From germline, CDR1 is SGHRS and CDR2 YFSETQ. The CDR3 covers 13 residues. The DNA of the CDR3 is TGCGCCAGCAGCCAGTCCTCAAATCAGCCCCAGCATTTT. This gives the protein CASSQSSNQPQHF.

The gene calls are TRBV7-6 and TRBJ1-1, with D maybe TRBD1 (5 bases). This CDR3 has 15 amino acids. Trimming took off 1 base at V and 1 base at J, with 10 bases between the two ends. Germline assignment: CDR1 SGHVS and CDR2 FNYEAQ. DNA for the CDR3: TGTGCCAGCAGCTTAGTAGGGCAGGGGAACACTGAAGCTTTCTTT. Its translation is CASSLVGQGNTEAFF.

This chain links TRBV29-1 with TRBJ2-7, with a possible D match to TRBD1 (5 bases). There are 14 residues in the CDR3. CDR1 and CDR2 (germline): SQVTM, ANQGSEA. Trimming left V 3 bases short and J 5 bases short, with 17 bases between. The CDR3 loop reads CSVEVGRVTHEQYF. The CDR3 DNA sequence: TGCAGCGTTGAGGTGGGCAGGGTCACCCACGAGCAGTACTTC.

There are a few counts of this clone. The V gene is TRBV3-1 (or the pseudogene TRBV3-2), the J gene TRBJ2-2; D remains ambiguous. Germline V gene lookup returns CDR1 LGHDT and CDR2 YNNKEL (reference sequence). V lost 4 bases to trimming and J lost 6 bases, with 6 bases between them. There are 12 residues in the CDR3. The CDR3 nucleotides read TGTGCCAGCAGCCGGGCCGCCGGGGAGCTGTTTTTT. This translates into CASSRAAGELFF.

The rearrangement joins TRBV5-1 to TRBJ2-1; D is possibly TRBD2 (6 bases). Germline loops: CDR1 SGHRS, CDR2 YFSETQ. The CDR3 covers 16 residues. The V end lost 3 bases, the J end lost 2 bases, and 15 bases lay between the germline ends. The CDR3 nucleotides are TGCGCCAGCAGCTCCTCCGGGACTGGAACCTACAATGAGCAGTTCTTC. As protein: CASSSSGTGTYNEQFF.

The chain links TRBV30 to TRBJ2-3; TRBD2 matches 9 bases. J gave up 0 bases and V 3 bases, and 1 base lay outside the gene matches. The CDR3 length is 14 residues. Germline V gene sequence: CDR1 GTSNPN, CDR2 SVGIG (reference sequence). The CDR3 spells CAWRTSGSTDTQYF. CDR3 nucleotide sequence: TGTGCCTGGAGAACTAGCGGGAGCACAGATACGCAGTATTTT.

This chain uses TRBV5-5 with TRBJ2-2, with 7 nucleotides matching TRBD1. The CDR3 is 18 residues long. J lost 0 bases, V lost 1 base, and 9 bases had no gene match. Germline lookup yields CDR1 SGHKS and CDR2 YYEKEE (reference sequence). The CDR3 sequence: CASSLRVLTGANTGELFF. As DNA, the CDR3 is TGTGCCAGCAGCTTGCGGGTCCTTACAGGGGCGAACACCGGGGAGCTGTTTTTT. Filled out from reference TRBV5-5 and TRBJ2-2, the complete variable domain reads DAGVTQSPTHLIKTRGQQVTLRCSPISGHKSVSWYQQVLGQGPQFIFQYYEKEERGRGNFPDRFSARQFPNYSSELNVNALLLGDSALYLCASSLRVLTGANTGELFFGEGSRLTVL.